Listed here is a single TCR beta chain. Its cognate antigen has yet to be identified. Per-base quality was not reported, and no clone a single base away is much larger than it. TCRbeta CDR3 regions were amplified from genomic DNA by means of the immunoSEQ Assay, a bias-controlled multiplex PCR. As for the original processing: The number of nucleated cells in each sample was estimated by amplification of reference gene primers within the assay. To quantify the absolute abundance of each unique TCRbeta CDR3 rearrangement, sequence reads were collapsed and filtered. For each sample, productive Simpson clonality was calculated as the square root of Simpson's diversity index across productive rearrangements. TCRdb took this table from immuneACCESS and kept in-frame rearrangements with V and J called. Such tables lack part of the clones; where checked against another copy, unresolved V genes explain under half of the gap, and the rest is unexplained. The V and J calls and clone size are taken from that table; D and trimming were inferred from the DNA. Here the sample has more than 90,000 clones; 86% occur a single time. Approximately 7.9% of the sample belongs to the ten largest clones.

Per the germline V gene, ENHRY is the CDR1 and SYGVKD is the CDR2. V is pruned by 10 bases and J by 6 bases, leaving 2 bases of the junction without a gene match. The CDR3 measures 12 amino acids from cysteine to phenylalanine. Here the CDR3 DNA is all that survives: 36 bases in frame from base 1. This sample stems from a study of blood T cell repertoires in COVID-19 (dated by TCRdb to the early 2020s). For the study in its entirety: Samples from collaborators originated in the United States, Italy and Spain and spanned both the acute and convalescent phases of COVID-19. The material from the prospective study consisted of cDNA or gDNA derived from T cells, B-cell-depleted T cells, or PBMCs. Subjects who had been exposed to COVID-19, were actively infected with it, or had recovered from it provided the deeply sampled blood TCRbeta repertoires that made up the dataset. The repertoires were made available in a free public database intended to serve as a resource for research on the immune response to SARS-CoV-2. Samples came from the ongoing ImmuneRACE study (first 160 participants) plus 1,254 subjects from 6 global collaborators. The sample metadata nearly always contained a de-identified subject ID, COVID-19 status, age in years and sex. Where HLA class I and class II types were available, the types were taken from metadata supplied by the sample provider, not from assay-based typing.

Study-wide conclusions, independent of this receptor: How much clinical and demographic metadata was included differed by source and by participant, and the metadata was provided uncurated.

A second Seattle source provided samples from volunteer blood donors who had recovered from COVID-19. Each collaborating institution followed its own protocols to collect whole blood in K2EDTA tubes. Collaborator samples were shipped for TCRbeta analysis as frozen whole blood, isolated PBMCs, or DNA extracted from either sample type. The chain is assembled from TRBV10-3 and TRBJ2-7, with 14 bases matching TRBD2. The receptor was derived from a man aged 65 to 79 who had recovered from COVID-19. Sequenced material: peripheral blood. CDR3 protein: CATGLAGGEQYF. The sequenced DNA: TGTGCCACCGGACTAGCGGGAGGCGAGCAGTACTTC.